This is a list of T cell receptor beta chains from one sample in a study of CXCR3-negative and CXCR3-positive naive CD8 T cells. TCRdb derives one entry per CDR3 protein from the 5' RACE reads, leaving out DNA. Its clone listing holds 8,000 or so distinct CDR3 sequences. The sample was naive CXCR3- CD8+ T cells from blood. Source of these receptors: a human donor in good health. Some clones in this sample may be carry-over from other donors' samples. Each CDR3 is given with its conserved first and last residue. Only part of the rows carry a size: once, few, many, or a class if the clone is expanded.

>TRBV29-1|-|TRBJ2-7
CSVAFPGQGEEQYF
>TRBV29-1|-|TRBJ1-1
CSVIRQDLNTEAFF
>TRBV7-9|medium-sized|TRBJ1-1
CASSLGDGTEAFF
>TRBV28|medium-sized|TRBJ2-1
CASSLPASGVTNEQFF
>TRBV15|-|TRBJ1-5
CATSSMGNHQPQHF
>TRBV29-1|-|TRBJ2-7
CSVVASGSYEQYF
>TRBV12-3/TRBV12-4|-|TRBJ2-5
CASSLWGETQYF
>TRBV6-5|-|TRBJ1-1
CASSYIQGPAEAFF
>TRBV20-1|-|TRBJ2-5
CSARDTRDRGRVTQYF
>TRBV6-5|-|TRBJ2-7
CASSYFGSHPAIEQYF
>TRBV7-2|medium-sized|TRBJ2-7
CASSFSPGPRYEQYF
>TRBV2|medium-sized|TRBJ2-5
CAIPGRTVETQYF
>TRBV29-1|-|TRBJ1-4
CSVEDTSGRVTNEKLFF
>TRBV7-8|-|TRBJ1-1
CASSLLPAEAFF
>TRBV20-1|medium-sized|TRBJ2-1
CSASVGLANEQFF
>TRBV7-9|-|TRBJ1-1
CASSQGTAGEAFF
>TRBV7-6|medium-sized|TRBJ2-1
CASSTGDSGYNEQFF
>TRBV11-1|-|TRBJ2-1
CASSDWTSGYSSYNEQFF
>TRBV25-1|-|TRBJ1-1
CASSEYGNTEAFF
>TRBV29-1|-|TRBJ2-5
CSVENRGLELNF
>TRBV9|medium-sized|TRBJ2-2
CASGVQGTGELFF
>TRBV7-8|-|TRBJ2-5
CASSPPLSGAQETQYF
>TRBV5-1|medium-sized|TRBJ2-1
CASSPRAGGEFGEQFF
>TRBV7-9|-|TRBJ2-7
CASSKPLGSYEQYF
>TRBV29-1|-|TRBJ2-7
CSVANQGQALAAEQYF
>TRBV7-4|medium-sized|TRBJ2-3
CASSPKPRENPDTQYF
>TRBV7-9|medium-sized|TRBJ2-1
CASSLTVTGGIGNEQFF
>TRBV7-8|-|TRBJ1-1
CASSLGRTSEAFF
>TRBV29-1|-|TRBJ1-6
CSVEVPHRDSYNSPLHF
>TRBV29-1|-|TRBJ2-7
CSVEFGSSYEQYF
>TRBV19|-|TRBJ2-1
CASSIDQDQYNEQFF
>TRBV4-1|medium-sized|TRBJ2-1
CASSQRPSGFTYESSYNEQFF
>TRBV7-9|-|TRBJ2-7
CASSPPGGASSYEQYF
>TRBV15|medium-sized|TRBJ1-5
CATSRERPTLGQPQHF
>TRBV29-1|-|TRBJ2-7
CSVTGREGSYEQYF
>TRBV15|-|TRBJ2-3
CATTEGVHGDTQYF
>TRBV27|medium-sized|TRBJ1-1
CASSFDRPENTEAFF
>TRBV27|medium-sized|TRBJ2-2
CASSILAGAAPGTGELFF
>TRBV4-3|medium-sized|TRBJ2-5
CASSRGPQPETQYF
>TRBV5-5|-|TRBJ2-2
CASSLRGGELFF
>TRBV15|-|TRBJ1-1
CATSTEDRASTEAFF
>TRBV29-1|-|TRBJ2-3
CSVAGLRGDTQYF
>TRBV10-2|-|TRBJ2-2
CASSGLAGELFF
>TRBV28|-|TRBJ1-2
CASSLGLGYTF
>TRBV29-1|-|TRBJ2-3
CSVRGAPRTDTQYF
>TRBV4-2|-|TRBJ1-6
CASSQEGNSPLHF
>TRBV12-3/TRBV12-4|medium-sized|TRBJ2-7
CASSPIAGEGSYEQYF
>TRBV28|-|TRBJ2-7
CASRSPQEVVDEQYF
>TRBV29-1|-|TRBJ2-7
CSVEVTSEREQYF
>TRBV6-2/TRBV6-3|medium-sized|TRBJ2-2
CASSYPDSPTANTGELFF
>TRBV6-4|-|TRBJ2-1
CASSDSNAFEQFF
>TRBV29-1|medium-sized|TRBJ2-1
CSVEVAGQGNEQFF
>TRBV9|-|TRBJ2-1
CASSVGLSSYNEQFF
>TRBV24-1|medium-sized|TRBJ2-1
CATSSRDSYNEQFF
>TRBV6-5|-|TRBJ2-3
CASSYSPATDTQYF
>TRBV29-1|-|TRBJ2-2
CSVEVLAGDANTGELFF
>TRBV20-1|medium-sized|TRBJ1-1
CSARPLTSGTNTEAFF
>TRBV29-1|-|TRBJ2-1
CSVVGGTGGLYNEQFF